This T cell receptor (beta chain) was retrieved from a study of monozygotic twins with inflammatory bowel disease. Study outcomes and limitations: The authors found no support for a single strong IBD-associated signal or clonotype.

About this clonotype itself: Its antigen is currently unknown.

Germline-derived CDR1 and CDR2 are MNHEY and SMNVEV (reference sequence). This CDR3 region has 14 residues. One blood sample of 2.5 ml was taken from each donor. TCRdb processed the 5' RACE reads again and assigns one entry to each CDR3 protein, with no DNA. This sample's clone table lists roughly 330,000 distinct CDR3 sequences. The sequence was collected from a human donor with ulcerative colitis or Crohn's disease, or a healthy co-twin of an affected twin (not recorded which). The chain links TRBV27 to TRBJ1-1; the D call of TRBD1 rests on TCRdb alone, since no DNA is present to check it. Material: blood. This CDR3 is CASSRGMRNTEAFF.